The sequence of this T cell receptor beta chain was determined in a study of blood T cells in healthy people across ages. Primed by a sample-barcoded 5' primer and a J-beta primer mix, a second PCR proceeded for about 7 to 12 cycles. Every cDNA was tagged by a template-switch adaptor with 12 random nucleotides. TCRdb re-analysed the 5' RACE reads in MiXCR, keeping a single row per CDR3 protein. Counted here are about 1.4 million distinct CDR3 sequences, approximately 60% occurring once; the ten biggest clones make up more than 6%. Each sample yielded at least 5.5 micrograms of PBMC total RNA. Findings of the study overall: Investigators treated diversity estimates from one million T cells as underestimates.

Germline CDR1 reads GTSNPN; CDR2 reads SVGIG (reference sequence). CDR3 length: 13 residues. The V gene lost 4 bases and the J gene lost 5 bases, with 14 bases spanning the gap. For this clonotype: No antigen is known for it.

The receptor's source is a man between 18 and 35 years old in good health. The rearrangement joins TRBV30 to TRBJ1-1, with D possibly matching TRBD1 (5 bases). The sequenced sample was blood. The CDR3 DNA follows: TGTGCCTGGAATCGAGGGGCTGCAACTGAAGCTTTCTTT. Translated, it gives CAWNRGAATEAFF.